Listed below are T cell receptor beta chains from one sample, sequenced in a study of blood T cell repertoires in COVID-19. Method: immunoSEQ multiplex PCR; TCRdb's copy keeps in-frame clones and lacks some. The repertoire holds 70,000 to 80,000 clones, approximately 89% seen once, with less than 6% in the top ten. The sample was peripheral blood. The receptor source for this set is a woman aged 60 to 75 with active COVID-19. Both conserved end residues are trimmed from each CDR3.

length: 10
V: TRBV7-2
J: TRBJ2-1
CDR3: ASSQTYNEQF

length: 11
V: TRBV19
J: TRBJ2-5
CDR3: ASSWGRGETQY

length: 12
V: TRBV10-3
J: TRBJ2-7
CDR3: AIRREALPYEQY

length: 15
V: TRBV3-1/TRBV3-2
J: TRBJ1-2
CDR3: ASSQDYVGGEFYGYT

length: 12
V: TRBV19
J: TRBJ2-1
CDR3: ASSIPPPRHEQF

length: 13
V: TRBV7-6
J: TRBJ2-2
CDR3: ASSLALGDTGELF

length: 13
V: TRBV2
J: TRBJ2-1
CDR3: ASSEETGSYNEQF

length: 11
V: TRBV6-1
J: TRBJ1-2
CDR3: ASSEARDWGYT

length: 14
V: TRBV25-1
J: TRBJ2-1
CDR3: ASSAPGLSGYNEQF

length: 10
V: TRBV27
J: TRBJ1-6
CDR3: ASSPRGGPLH

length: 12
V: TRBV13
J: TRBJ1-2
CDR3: ASSPRRQDYGYT

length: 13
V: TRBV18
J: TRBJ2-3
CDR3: ASSPGTGAADTQY

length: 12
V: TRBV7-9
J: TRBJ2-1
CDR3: ASSGTGLGFEQF

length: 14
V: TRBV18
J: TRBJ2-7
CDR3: ASSPIPGQGSYEQY

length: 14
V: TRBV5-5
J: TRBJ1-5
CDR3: ASSVTGTDSNQPQH

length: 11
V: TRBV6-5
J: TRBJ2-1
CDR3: AMRSKIDNEQF

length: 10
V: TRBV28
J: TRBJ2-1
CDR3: ASKRGGNEQF

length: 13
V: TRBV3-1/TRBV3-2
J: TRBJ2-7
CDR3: ASSQDSLGPGEQY

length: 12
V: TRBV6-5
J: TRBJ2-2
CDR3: ASALWRENGELF

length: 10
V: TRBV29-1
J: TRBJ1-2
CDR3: SVELGRGGYT

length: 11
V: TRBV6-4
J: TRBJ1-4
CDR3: AGKLATNEKLF

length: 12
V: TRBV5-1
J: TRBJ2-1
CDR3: ASSYGPQYNEQF

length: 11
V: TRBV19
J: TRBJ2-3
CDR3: ASSSQGADTQY

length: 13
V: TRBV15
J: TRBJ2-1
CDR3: ATRAGAILYNEQF

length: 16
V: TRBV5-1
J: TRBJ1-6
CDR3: ASSLAGGLGSYNSPLH

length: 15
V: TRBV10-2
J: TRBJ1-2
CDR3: ASRGSHSGRTDYGYT

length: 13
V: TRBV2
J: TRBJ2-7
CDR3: ASRGALAGGRQQY

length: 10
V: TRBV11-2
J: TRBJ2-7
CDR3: ASGPSVTEQY

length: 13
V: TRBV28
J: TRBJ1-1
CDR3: ASTVGSAYGGEAF

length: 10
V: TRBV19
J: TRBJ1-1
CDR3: ASTQEGSEAF

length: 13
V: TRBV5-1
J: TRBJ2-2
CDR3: ASSSNQGASGELF

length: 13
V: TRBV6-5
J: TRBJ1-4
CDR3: ASRGGVATNEKLF

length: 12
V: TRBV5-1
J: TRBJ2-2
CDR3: ASSLVAGGGELF

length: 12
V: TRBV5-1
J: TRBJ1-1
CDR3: ASSLRTPNTEAF

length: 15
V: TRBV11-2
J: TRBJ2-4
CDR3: ASSRGTGESRFGIQY

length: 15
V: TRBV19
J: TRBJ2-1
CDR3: ASTATSGSYSYNEQF

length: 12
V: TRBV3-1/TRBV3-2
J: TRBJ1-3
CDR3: ASSKGGSGNTIY

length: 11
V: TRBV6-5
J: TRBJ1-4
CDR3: ASSYSTGEKLF

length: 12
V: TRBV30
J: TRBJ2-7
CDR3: AWRSVAYGFEQY

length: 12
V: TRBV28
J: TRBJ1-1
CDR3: ASSLGAPNTEAF

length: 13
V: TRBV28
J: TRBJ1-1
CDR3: ASSLRQGQYTEAF

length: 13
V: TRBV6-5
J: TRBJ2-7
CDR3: ASSYSTGGSYEQY

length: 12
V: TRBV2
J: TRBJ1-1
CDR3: ASSEQGMNTEAF

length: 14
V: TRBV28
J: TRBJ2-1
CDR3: ASRRTSGRPYNEQF

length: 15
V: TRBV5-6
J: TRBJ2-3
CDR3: ASSLLGTSGRTDTQY

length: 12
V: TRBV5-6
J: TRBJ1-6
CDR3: ASSRTGSFSLLH

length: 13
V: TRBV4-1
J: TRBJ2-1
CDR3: ASSQQGGSYNEQF

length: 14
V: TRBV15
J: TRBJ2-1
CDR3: ATSRDQGTRLNEQF

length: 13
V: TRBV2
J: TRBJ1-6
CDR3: ASSPESASNSPLH

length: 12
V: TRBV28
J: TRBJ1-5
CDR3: ASSLVSRDQPQH

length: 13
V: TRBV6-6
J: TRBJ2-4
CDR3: ASSYSRQGLNIQY